These T cell receptor beta chains were read from a single sample in a study of patients and donors after allogeneic stem cell transplantation. TCRdb ran MiXCR on the RT-PCR reads and lists one entry per CDR3 protein. The sample lists 65,000 to 80,000 distinct CDR3 sequences; around 27% were seen once. Sample: blood, either unsorted or a sorted T cell fraction (not recorded which). The source of these receptors is a human donor who was either an allogeneic HSCT recipient or a stem cell or donor lymphocyte infusion donor (not recorded which). It is not recorded whose cells these are; they may come from a transplant donor. Each CDR3 is given with its conserved first and last residue. A D gene is named only where the DNA matches it firmly. Some rows have no size entry. The others give once, few or many, or a class for an expanded clone.

size: few; J: TRBJ1-5; D: NA; V: TRBV2; DNA: TGTGCCAGCAGTGATTCGGACCTGGGCAATCAGCCCCAGCATTTT; CDR3: CASSDSDLGNQPQHF
size: few; J: TRBJ1-1; D: NA; V: TRBV18; DNA: TGTGCCAGCTCACCGACCGGGGGAGCACACACTGAAGCTTTCTTT; CDR3: CASSPTGGAHTEAFF
size: NA; J: TRBJ1-1; D: NA; V: TRBV12-3/TRBV12-4; DNA: TGTGCCAGCAGTTTGGTGCGTAACACTGAAGCTTTCTTT; CDR3: CASSLVRNTEAFF
size: NA; J: TRBJ2-1; D: NA; V: TRBV12-3/TRBV12-4; DNA: TGTGCCAGCAGTTCTTACAATGAGCAGTTCTTC; CDR3: CASSSYNEQFF
size: NA; J: TRBJ1-2; D: TRBD1; V: TRBV11-2; DNA: TGTGCCAGCACCCTTAACAGGGGACCATCGTCCTATGGCTACACCTTC; CDR3: CASTLNRGPSSYGYTF
size: few; J: TRBJ2-7; D: TRBD2; V: TRBV6-2/TRBV6-3; DNA: TGTGCCAGCAGTTACTCCTCCCTGGATAGCGGGAGCTACGAGCAGTACTTC; CDR3: CASSYSSLDSGSYEQYF
size: few; J: TRBJ2-1; D: TRBD2; V: TRBV20-1; DNA: TGCAGTGCAGACACTAGCGGGGTATACAATGAGCAGTTCTTC; CDR3: CSADTSGVYNEQFF
size: NA; J: TRBJ2-7; D: TRBD1; V: TRBV5-1; DNA: TGCGCCAGCAGCCCGACAGGGGCCTACGAGCAGTACTTC; CDR3: CASSPTGAYEQYF
size: NA; J: TRBJ1-1; D: TRBD1; V: TRBV20-1; DNA: TGCAGTGCCTCACCTTTGGGAGGGGGCTGGGGAGGAGCTTTCTTT; CDR3: CSASPLGGGWGGAFF
size: few; J: TRBJ1-1; D: NA; V: TRBV20-1; DNA: TGCAGTGCTAGAGAATCAGGGAGGGCCACTGAAGCTTTCTTT; CDR3: CSARESGRATEAFF
size: NA; J: TRBJ2-5; D: NA; V: TRBV5-1; DNA: TGCGCCAGCAGCTGGGACCAAGAGACCCAGTACTTC; CDR3: CASSWDQETQYF
size: few; J: TRBJ2-7; D: TRBD1; V: TRBV20-1; DNA: TGCAGTGCTAGAGTAACAGGGGGCCACTACGAGCAGTACTTC; CDR3: CSARVTGGHYEQYF
size: few; J: TRBJ1-2; D: NA; V: TRBV14; DNA: TGTGCCAGCAGCCAAACGGGACTGAGAAACTATGGCTACACCTTC; CDR3: CASSQTGLRNYGYTF
size: NA; J: TRBJ2-3; D: NA; V: TRBV12-3/TRBV12-4; DNA: TGTGCCAGCAGTTCCCGACCCCGGGGTCGCACAGATACGCAGTATTTT; CDR3: CASSSRPRGRTDTQYF
size: NA; J: TRBJ1-2; D: TRBD1; V: TRBV20-1; DNA: TGCAGTGCCTCGGACAGGATCTATTGCTACACCTTC; CDR3: CSASDRIYCYTF
size: few; J: TRBJ2-1; D: NA; V: TRBV12-3/TRBV12-4; DNA: TGTGCCAGCAGTTTACGTGATGAGCAGTTCTTC; CDR3: CASSLRDEQFF
size: NA; J: TRBJ1-3; D: NA; V: TRBV5-1; DNA: TGCGCCAGCAGCTTTGGAGGTGCTGGAAACACCATATATTTT; CDR3: CASSFGGAGNTIYF
size: NA; J: TRBJ2-7; D: TRBD1; V: TRBV29-1; DNA: TGCAGCGTTGATCTTTGGGGACAGGACTCCTACGAGCAGTACTTC; CDR3: CSVDLWGQDSYEQYF
size: NA; J: TRBJ2-2; D: NA; V: TRBV15; DNA: TGTGCCACCAGCCCTGCCAGGGATGGCGGGGAGCTGTTTTTT; CDR3: CATSPARDGGELFF
size: NA; J: TRBJ1-2; D: NA; V: TRBV7-2; DNA: TGTGCCAGCAGCCGAGGCCTCTATGGCTACACCTTC; CDR3: CASSRGLYGYTF
size: few; J: TRBJ2-5; D: NA; V: TRBV12-3/TRBV12-4; DNA: TGTGCCAGCAGGCGGGACAGCCAAGAGACCCAGTACTTC; CDR3: CASRRDSQETQYF
size: NA; J: TRBJ2-7; D: NA; V: TRBV27; DNA: TGTGCCATCAAGCCGGACCGACGTCACTACGAGCAGTACTTC; CDR3: CAIKPDRRHYEQYF
size: few; J: TRBJ1-1; D: TRBD1; V: TRBV20-1; DNA: TGCAGTGCTAGAACCCTCGGGACAGCGAACACTGAAGCTTTCTTT; CDR3: CSARTLGTANTEAFF
size: once; J: TRBJ2-1; D: NA; V: TRBV20-1; DNA: TGCAGTGCTGATCCGGATGCTAGGCGTGAGCAGTTCTTC; CDR3: CSADPDARREQFF